Listed here is a single TCR beta chain. The source of the sample is a study of blood T cell repertoires in COVID-19. Whole-study context: From the United States, Italy and Spain came samples of acute and convalescent COVID-19. The cDNA or gDNA used as material had been derived from T cells, B-cell-depleted T cells, or PBMCs.

V trimming: 2 bases; J trimming: 10 bases; junction bases outside the gene matches: 12. From germline, CDR1 is MNHEY and CDR2 SMNVEV (reference sequence). The CDR3 runs to 17 residues. Authors' methods: It was from reference gene primer amplification that nucleated cell counts were estimated. Sequencing used immunoSEQ multiplex PCR; TCRdb keeps in-frame clones, though not all of them. V, J and clone size were drawn from that table, and D and trimming were deduced from the DNA. This table holds 250,000 to 350,000 clones, approximately 91% found once. The sequence came from a woman aged 30 to 39 with COVID-19, enrolled during active disease. The chain is built from TRBV27 and TRBJ1-6; 9 bases align to TRBD1. Sequenced input: peripheral blood. CDR3 region: CASSLVGQGSVASPLHF. The DNA for the CDR3 is TGTGCCAGCAGTTTAGTTGGACAGGGGTCAGTAGCGTCACCCCTCCACTTT.